These 19 T cell receptor beta chains originate from one sample sequenced in a study of CDR3 diversity in severe acne. TCRdb used MiXCR to reprocess the PCR reads, holding one entry per CDR3 protein. The sample records some 84,000 distinct CDR3 sequences, under 65% being singletons. Sequencing was performed on blood. The receptors derive from a male donor in good health, without acne.

Details on this clonotype: The junction does not match germline at one end; this may be a read error. Here the CDR3 reads CASSAGAALDTQFF. The CDR3, as DNA: TGTGCCAGCAGCGCGGGGGCCGCGCTAGATACGCAGTTCTTC. V usage is TRBV5-1 and J usage is TRBJ2-1; D is possibly TRBD2 (7 bases). The CDR3 has 14 residues. Germline V gene lookup returns CDR1 SGHRS and CDR2 YFSETQ.

At least ten counts were recorded for this clonotype. The genes are TRBV5-6 and TRBJ1-2, with D possibly being TRBD1 (6 bases). The V gene's germline CDR1 is SGHDT and CDR2 YYEEEE. Trimming removed 4 bases at V and 6 bases at J, with 22 bases between. The CDR3 contains 16 residues. The CDR3 region is CASSHWGGAKSDGYTF. The DNA of the CDR3 is TGTGCCAGCAGCCATTGGGGGGGGGCTAAGTCTGATGGCTACACCTTC. Full variable domain (missing parts from reference TRBV5-6 and TRBJ1-2): DAGVTQSPTHLIKTRGQQVTLRCSPKSGHDTVSWYQQALGQGPQFIFQYYEEEERQRGNFPDRFSGHQFPNYSSELNVNALLLGDSALYLCASSHWGGAKSDGYTFGSGTRLTVV.

This clonotype appeared many times. This chain connects TRBV9 to TRBJ2-5, with D perhaps matching TRBD2 (6 bases). The V gene's germline CDR1 is SGDLS and CDR2 YYNGEE. V was trimmed by 1 base and J by 2 bases, leaving 9 bases between them. The CDR3 extends over 14 amino acids. This CDR3 reads CASSVSGTQETQYF. The CDR3 DNA reads as TGTGCCAGCAGCGTAAGTGGGACTCAAGAGACCCAGTACTTC.

This clonotype has more than one count but fewer than ten. V gene TRBV5-1 combines with J gene TRBJ2-7; D might be TRBD1 or TRBD2, each matching 5 bases. Trimming shortened V by 4 bases and J by 3 bases, and 20 bases separated the two germline ends. CDR3 length equals 16 residues. The V gene's germline CDR1 is SGHRS and CDR2 YFSETQ. The CDR3 reads CASSLLRTRGRYEQYF. The CDR3 nucleotides are TGCGCCAGCAGCCTGTTGCGGACACGCGGGCGCTACGAGCAGTACTTC.

Within the sample, this clonotype is medium-sized. The rearrangement joins TRBV25-1 to TRBJ1-3; TRBD1 might be the D (6 bases). CDR1 is MGHDK, CDR2 SYGVNS, per germline. Trimming stripped 4 bases from V and 4 bases from J, with 14 bases between. The CDR3 spans 15 residues. DNA for the CDR3: TGTGCCAGCAGTGCCCACAGGGATAGGGGAAACACCATATATTTT. Its translation is CASSAHRDRGNTIYF.

This chain links TRBV5-6 with TRBJ2-7; possibly TRBD2 for D (5 bases). V lost 0 bases, J lost 5 bases, and 12 bases lay in between. Germline CDR1 and CDR2: SGHDT and YYEEEE. The CDR3 loop spans 14 amino acids. The DNA for the CDR3 is TGTGCCAGCAGCTTGGTACTAGGAGGCCACGAGCAGTACTTC. Protein sequence: CASSLVLGGHEQYF.

This clonotype was found a few times. The chain joins TRBV7-8 to TRBJ2-7; 14 nucleotides line up with TRBD2. The CDR3 extends over 15 amino acids. V shed 3 bases and J 4 bases; nucleotides not matched to a gene: 2. CDR1 SGHVS and CDR2 FQNEAQ come from the germline V gene. CDR3 sequence (DNA): TGTGCCAGCAGCTTTCGGACTAGCGGGGGGTACGAGCAGTACTTC. Protein: CASSFRTSGGYEQYF.

The chain is built from TRBV28 and TRBJ2-7, with a tentative D call TRBD1 (5 bases). Germline CDR1 is MDHEN and CDR2 is SYDVKM. The CDR3 is made up of 17 amino acids. With 3 bases removed from V and 2 bases from J, the gap between germline ends came to 20 bases. The CDR3 DNA is TGTGCCAGCAGTTTCACGAGTGACAATCAGGGTGCCTACGAGCAGTACTTC. Protein product: CASSFTSDNQGAYEQYF.

V is TRBV6-2 or TRBV6-3 and J is TRBJ1-1, with no clear D. Per germline, CDR1 MNHEY and CDR2 SVGEGT. This CDR3 has 11 residues. Trimming left V 7 bases short and J 10 bases short, with 13 bases between. The CDR3 reads CASKETRRAFF. The CDR3 DNA reads as TGTGCCAGCAAAGAGACCCGCAGAGCTTTCTTT.

V usage is TRBV10-3 and J usage is TRBJ2-7, with 10 bases identical to TRBD2. Germline loops: CDR1 ENHRY, CDR2 SYGVKD. The CDR3 runs to 14 residues. Germline trimming cut 8 bases from V and 1 base from J; bases unmatched to any gene: 5. Written as DNA, the CDR3 is TGTGCCATCGGTGCTAGCGGGGGATCCTACGAGCAGTACTTC. Residues: CAIGASGGSYEQYF.

CDR3 in DNA: TGCAGTGATTCGAGGGGGAACTATGGCTACAATGAGCAGTTCTTC. It encodes CSDSRGNYGYNEQFF. This chain connects TRBV20-1 to TRBJ2-1; possible D gene TRBD1, 6 bases. The CDR3 contains 15 residues. The germline V gene has CDR1 DFQATT and CDR2 SNEGSKA (reference sequence). Trimming shortened V by 7 bases and J by 3 bases, and 19 bases separated the two germline ends.

The chain joins TRBV9 to TRBJ1-4; TRBD1 matches at 10 bases. CDR1 is SGDLS, CDR2 YYNGEE, per germline. The CDR3 consists of 17 residues. The V segment lost 4 bases and the J segment 8 bases; nucleotides outside the gene matches: 14. The CDR3 region is CASSQDFPGQGREKLFF. In DNA form, the CDR3 reads TGTGCCAGCAGCCAAGATTTCCCGGGACAGGGGCGAGAAAAACTGTTTTTT.

Of note for this clonotype: Because the CDR3 is missing its conserved closing phenylalanine or tryptophan, this is likely a read error. No DNA is shown, since the ends of the CDR3 on it are uncertain; the CDR3 is the one TCRdb lists. V is TRBV24-1 and J is TRBJ2-1; the tabulated D call, TRBD1, remains unverified against the DNA. The length of the CDR3 is 16 amino acids, counting both ends. The germline gives CDR1 KGHDR, CDR2 SFDVKD. The CDR3 here is CAISDLQGGGYNERFL.

This clonotype was counted ten times or more. The chain couples TRBV18 to TRBJ2-3; D may be TRBD2 (5 bases). This CDR3 region has 15 residues. Trimming took off 4 bases at V and 0 bases at J, with 11 bases between the two ends. Germline CDR1 and CDR2: KGHSH and LQKENI. CDR3 DNA: TGTGCCAGCTCACTATTCAGGACTAGCACAGATACGCAGTATTTT. Amino acid sequence: CASSLFRTSTDTQYF.

The chain links TRBV29-1 to TRBJ1-2, with D perhaps TRBD1 (6 bases). Deletions cut 1 base from V and 8 bases from J, with 11 bases between. Germline CDR1 is SQVTM and CDR2 is ANQGSEA. The CDR3 spans 12 residues. CDR3 coding DNA: TGCAGCGTTGAAGGGGGGGCCCGCGGCTACACCTTC. This codes for CSVEGGARGYTF.

The chain combines TRBV12-3 or TRBV12-4 with TRBJ2-2; TRBD2 agrees at 12 bases. This CDR3 is built from 17 residues. With 8 bases clipped from V and 4 bases from J, the junction kept 11 bases outside the gene matches. Written as DNA, the CDR3 is TGTGCCAGCGAGCTAGCGGGGGGGTTCACGGGCACCGGGGAGCTGTTTTTT. It specifies CASELAGGFTGTGELFF.

The chain employs TRBV6-6 and TRBJ2-3, with 10 bases aligning to TRBD1. Germline assignment: CDR1 MNHNY and CDR2 SVGAGI (reference sequence). The trim removed 0 bases at V and 3 bases at J, leaving 9 bases unmatched. This CDR3 is 18 amino acids long. CDR3 coding DNA: TGTGCCAGCAGTTACTCCGGGACAGGGGTTTTTTTGACAGATACGCAGTATTTT. This translates into CASSYSGTGVFLTDTQYF.

In DNA form, the CDR3 reads TGTGCCAGCAGTTTACAAGGACAGCTGAACACTGAAGCTTTCTTT. This translates into CASSLQGQLNTEAFF. This sequence joins TRBV12-3 or TRBV12-4 and TRBJ1-1; D might be TRBD1 (6 bases). The CDR3 sequence is 15 residues long. V was clipped by 2 bases and J by 0 bases, with 10 bases between them.

The V call is TRBV20-1, the J call TRBJ2-5; TRBD1 or TRBD2 may be the D gene (5 bases each). V lost 3 bases and J 2 bases, leaving 13 bases between the germline ends. This CDR3 is 14 amino acids long. Germline CDR1 DFQATT, CDR2 SNEGSKA (reference sequence). The CDR3, as DNA: TGCAGTGCTAGGGACGGGACCAGTCAAGAGACCCAGTACTTC. Translation: CSARDGTSQETQYF.